The 10 T cell receptor beta chains given below trace back to one sample, sequenced in a study of CDR3 diversity in severe acne. Via MiXCR, TCRdb re-called the PCR reads, giving one row per CDR3 protein. The table lists roughly 93,000 distinct CDR3 sequences, around 50% of them singletons. Sample: blood. The receptors derive from a male donor with severe acne vulgaris.

This clonotype showed up many times. The V gene is TRBV24-1, the J gene TRBJ2-3, with 7 bases matching TRBD1. The V segment lost 4 bases and the J segment 0 bases; nucleotides outside the gene matches: 3. The germline V gene has CDR1 KGHDR and CDR2 SFDVKD. The CDR3 loop spans 15 amino acids. The CDR3 spells CATSDRQGSTDTQYF. The CDR3 nucleotides read TGTGCCACCAGTGACAGACAGGGAAGCACAGATACGCAGTATTTT.

The V call is TRBV7-8, the J call TRBJ1-5; D is uncertain. With 0 bases removed from V and 6 bases from J, the gap between germline ends came to 9 bases. Germline CDR1 SGHVS, CDR2 FQNEAQ. This CDR3 comprises 14 residues. CDR3 DNA: TGTGCCAGCAGCTTAGCGGAGTCCGGTCAGCCCCAGCATTTT. Translation: CASSLAESGQPQHF.

This clonotype was observed many times. The chain is built from TRBV7-9 and TRBJ1-6; 8 nucleotides agree with TRBD1. There are 16 residues in the CDR3. V lost 5 bases to trimming and J lost 10 bases; unmatched junction nucleotides: 13. CDR1 is SEHNR and CDR2 is FQNEAQ in the germline V gene (reference sequence). The CDR3 bases are TGTGCCAGCAGCCGGACAGGGTATAATCTGGGATCACCCCTCCACTTT. Translated: CASSRTGYNLGSPLHF.

This clonotype has ten or more counts. The chain is built from TRBV28 and TRBJ2-7; TRBD2 matches 11 bases. Germline trimming cut 7 bases from V and 4 bases from J; bases unmatched to any gene: 6. The CDR3 is made up of 14 amino acids. Germline-derived CDR1 and CDR2 are MDHEN and SYDVKM. CDR3 coding DNA: TGTGCCAGCAATCGACTAGCGGGATCGTACGAGCAGTACTTC. Translation: CASNRLAGSYEQYF.

As for this clonotype: A read error may account for a junction end that differs from germline. V and J are TRBV29-1 and TRBJ2-2, with D hard to call. Germline lookup yields CDR1 SQVTM and CDR2 ANQGSEA. The CDR3 runs to 11 residues. CDR3 amino acids: CSVKDAGELFF. The DNA for the CDR3 is TGCAGCGTTAAAGATGCCGGGGAGCTGTTTTTT.

V gene TRBV10-3 combines with J gene TRBJ2-7, with 8 bases aligning to TRBD1. The ends lost 4 bases at V and 1 base at J; junction bases unmatched: 12. The CDR3 length is 17 residues. Germline values: CDR1 ENHRY, CDR2 SYGVKD. This chain's CDR3 is CAISGIKTGEMSYEQYF. For the CDR3, the DNA is TGTGCCATCAGTGGGATTAAGACAGGGGAGATGTCCTACGAGCAGTACTTC.

This chain links TRBV5-5 with TRBJ1-3; no clear D. V was clipped by 4 bases and J by 0 bases, with 11 bases between them. The CDR3 consists of 15 residues. CDR1 and CDR2 (germline): SGHKS, YYEKEE (reference sequence). In nucleotides, the CDR3 is TGTGCCAGCAGCCTAGAGTGGTCCTCTGGAAACACCATATATTTT. It is translated as CASSLEWSSGNTIYF.

This clonotype was observed many times. A much larger clone sits a single nucleotide away, making a read error possible. The gene calls are TRBV24-1 and TRBJ1-5; TRBD1 agrees at 11 bases. The J segment lost 2 bases and the V segment lost 6 bases, leaving 2 bases of the junction unmatched. The CDR3 covers 15 residues. CDR1 is KGHDR, CDR2 SFDVKD, per germline. CDR3 in amino acids: CATSPGQGGNQPQHF. CDR3 in DNA: TGTGCCACCAGTCCGGGACAGGGGGGCAATCAGCCCCAGCATTTT.

A word on this clonotype: This may be a read error: a much more frequent sequence differs by one nucleotide. This likely comes from a read error, as the CDR3 has no conserved phenylalanine or tryptophan at its end. The V call is TRBV2, the J call TRBJ2-3, with D hard to call. V was cut by 4 bases and J by 3 bases, with 8 bases left in between. The V gene's germline CDR1 is SNHLY and CDR2 FYNNEI. The CDR3 is made up of 13 amino acids. CDR3 DNA sequence: TGTGCCAGCAGTGGAAGCTTTACAGATACGCAGTATCTT. This codes for CASSGSFTDTQYL.

This clonotype was picked up a small number of times. The V call is TRBV19, the J call TRBJ1-1; D remains unclear. The germline gives CDR1 LNHDA, CDR2 SQIVND (reference sequence). The CDR3 sequence is 16 residues long. Trimming cost V 0 bases and J 4 bases, with 15 bases left between them. The CDR3 nucleotides read TGTGCCAGTAGTATAGATCACCTGGCGATGAGCACTGAAGCTTTCTTT. Residues: CASSIDHLAMSTEAFF.